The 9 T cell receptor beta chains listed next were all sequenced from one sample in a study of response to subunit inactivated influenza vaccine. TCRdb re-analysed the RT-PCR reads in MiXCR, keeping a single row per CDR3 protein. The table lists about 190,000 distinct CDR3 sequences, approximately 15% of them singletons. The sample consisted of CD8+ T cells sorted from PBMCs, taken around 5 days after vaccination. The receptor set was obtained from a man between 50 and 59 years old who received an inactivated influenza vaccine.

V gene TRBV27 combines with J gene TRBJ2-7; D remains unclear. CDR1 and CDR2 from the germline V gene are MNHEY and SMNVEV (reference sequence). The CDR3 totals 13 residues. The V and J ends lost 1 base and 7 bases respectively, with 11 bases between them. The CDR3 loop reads CASSLWADGEQYF. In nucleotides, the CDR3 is TGTGCCAGCAGTTTATGGGCAGACGGGGAGCAGTACTTC.

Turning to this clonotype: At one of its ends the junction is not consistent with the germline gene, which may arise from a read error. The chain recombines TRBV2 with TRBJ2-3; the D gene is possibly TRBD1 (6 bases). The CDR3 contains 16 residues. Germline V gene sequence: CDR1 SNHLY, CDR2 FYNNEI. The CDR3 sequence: CASSVPLQGPTDTHYF. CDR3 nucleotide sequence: TGTGCCAGCAGTGTTCCCTTGCAGGGGCCCACAGATACGCATTATTTT.

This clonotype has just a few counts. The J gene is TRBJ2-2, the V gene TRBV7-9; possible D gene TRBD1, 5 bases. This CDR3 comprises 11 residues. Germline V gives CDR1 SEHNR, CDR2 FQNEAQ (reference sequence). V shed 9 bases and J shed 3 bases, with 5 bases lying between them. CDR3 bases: TGTGCCAGACAGGACACCGGGGAGCTGTTTTTT. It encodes CARQDTGELFF.

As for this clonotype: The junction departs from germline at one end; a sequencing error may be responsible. CDR3 region: CASSLAPWPDF. Written as DNA, the CDR3 is TGTGCCAGCAGTCTCGCTCCCTGGCCGGATTTT. V gene TRBV12-3 or TRBV12-4 combines with J gene TRBJ1-3; D not certain. This CDR3 contains 11 residues.

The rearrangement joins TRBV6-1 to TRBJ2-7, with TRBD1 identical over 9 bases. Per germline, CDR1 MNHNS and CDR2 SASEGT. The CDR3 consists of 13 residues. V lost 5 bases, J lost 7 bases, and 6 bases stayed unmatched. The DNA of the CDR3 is TGTGCCAGCAGTATCTACAGGGGGCGAGAGCAGTACTTC. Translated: CASSIYRGREQYF.

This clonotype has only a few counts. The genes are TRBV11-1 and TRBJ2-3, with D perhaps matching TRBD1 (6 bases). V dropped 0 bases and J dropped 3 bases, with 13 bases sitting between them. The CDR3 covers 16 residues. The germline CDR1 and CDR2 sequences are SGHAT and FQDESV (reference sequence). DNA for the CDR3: TGTGCCAGCAGCTTAGCGACAGGCGACCGAACAGATACGCAGTATTTT. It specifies CASSLATGDRTDTQYF.

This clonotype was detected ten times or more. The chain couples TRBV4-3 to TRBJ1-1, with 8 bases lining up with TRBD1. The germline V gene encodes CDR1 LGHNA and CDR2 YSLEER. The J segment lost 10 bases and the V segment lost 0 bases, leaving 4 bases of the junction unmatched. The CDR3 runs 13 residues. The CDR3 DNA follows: TGCGCCAGCAGCCAAGACAGGGGGCCGGGAGCTTTCTTT. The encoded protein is CASSQDRGPGAFF.

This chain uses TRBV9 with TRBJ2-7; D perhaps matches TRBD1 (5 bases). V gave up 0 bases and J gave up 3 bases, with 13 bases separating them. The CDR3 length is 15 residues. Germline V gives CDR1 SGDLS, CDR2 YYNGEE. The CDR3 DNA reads TGTGCCAGCAGCGTAGACCAGGGCCTCGGCTACGAGCAGTACTTC. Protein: CASSVDQGLGYEQYF.

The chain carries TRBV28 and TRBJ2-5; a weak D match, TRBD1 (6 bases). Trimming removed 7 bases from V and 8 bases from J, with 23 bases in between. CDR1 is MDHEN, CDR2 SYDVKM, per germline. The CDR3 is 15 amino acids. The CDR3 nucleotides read TGTGCCAGCAATTCCCCTCGGGACACGGATGTCACCCAGTACTTC. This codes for CASNSPRDTDVTQYF.